One and the same sample provided the 16 T cell receptor beta chains below, sequenced in a study of T cell responses to AZD1222 COVID-19 vaccine. Sequenced by immunoSEQ multiplex PCR; TCRdb stores in-frame clones only, minus some. The table lists tens of thousands of clones, approximately 90% of them singletons. Sequenced material: peripheral blood, taken 28 days after the second AZD1222 dose. Receptors were obtained from an adult who received the AZD1222 COVID-19 vaccine.

The genes are TRBV30 and TRBJ2-5; D uncertain. CDR1 is GTSNPN and CDR2 is SVGIG in the germline V gene (reference sequence). There are 10 residues in the CDR3. Trimming removed 4 bases at V and 5 bases at J, with 5 bases between. Here the CDR3 DNA reads TGTGCCTGGAAAGGGGAGACCCAGTACTTC. As protein: CAWKGETQYF.

V is TRBV28 and J is TRBJ2-5; 10 bases are shared with TRBD2. CDR1 and CDR2 from the germline V gene are MDHEN and SYDVKM. The CDR3 contains 14 residues. Germline trimming cut 5 bases from V and 4 bases from J; bases unmatched to any gene: 4. CDR3 in amino acids: CASSLAGARETQYF. In DNA, the CDR3 is TGTGCCAGCAGTCTAGCGGGAGCGAGAGAGACCCAGTACTTC.

The CDR3 region is CASSQSGGNGSPLHF. The CDR3 coding sequence is TGTGCCAGCAGCCAGAGCGGGGGCAACGGTTCACCCCTCCACTTT. The gene calls are TRBV7-9 and TRBJ1-6; TRBD1 is a possible D gene (6 bases). Germline CDR1 and CDR2: SEHNR and FQNEAQ (reference sequence). V lost 5 bases to trimming and J lost 9 bases, with 17 bases between them. The CDR3 totals 15 residues.

This chain links TRBV9 with TRBJ2-1; 10 bases fit TRBD2. J was trimmed by 4 bases and V by 0 bases; bases with no gene match: 7. This CDR3 spans 17 amino acids. Per the germline V gene, CDR1 is SGDLS and CDR2 is YYNGEE. The CDR3 loop is CASSVGSSGSGYNEQFF. The CDR3 DNA reads TGTGCCAGCAGCGTAGGCTCTAGCGGGAGTGGGTACAATGAGCAGTTCTTC.

The chain is built from TRBV3-1 (or the pseudogene TRBV3-2) and TRBJ2-5; D tentatively reads TRBD1 or TRBD2 (5 bases each). Germline assignment: CDR1 LGHDT and CDR2 YNNKEL (reference sequence). The CDR3 is made up of 16 amino acids. The V gene lost 2 bases and the J gene lost 1 base, with 14 bases spanning the gap. In DNA form, the CDR3 reads TGTGCCAGCAGCCAACACGACATGGGGACCCAAGAGACCCAGTACTTC. Residues: CASSQHDMGTQETQYF.

The chain couples TRBV28 to TRBJ2-7; D unresolved. Germline V gives CDR1 MDHEN, CDR2 SYDVKM. Trimming shortened V by 4 bases and J by 1 base, and 14 bases separated the two germline ends. The length of the CDR3 is 15 residues. The CDR3: CASSSQAFGSYEQYF. The DNA for the CDR3 is TGTGCCAGCAGTTCTCAGGCATTCGGATCCTACGAGCAGTACTTC.

The chain's CDR3 is CASSFGLARNEQFF. The CDR3 bases are TGTGCCAGCAGCTTCGGGCTAGCGCGAAATGAGCAGTTCTTC. The chain carries TRBV11-2 and TRBJ2-1; possible D gene TRBD2, 6 bases. Germline V CDR1 and CDR2: SGHAT, FQNNGV. There are 14 residues in the CDR3. V lost 3 bases and J 7 bases, leaving 13 bases between the germline ends.

The rearrangement uses TRBV18 and TRBJ2-4; 7 nucleotides align to TRBD1. This CDR3 is 15 amino acids long. The J segment lost 6 bases and the V segment lost 3 bases, leaving 8 bases of the junction unmatched. Germline V gene data show CDR1 as KGHSH and CDR2 as LQKENI. The CDR3 DNA sequence: TGTGCCAGCTCACCGCGACAGGGCTGGGGAAACATTCAGTACTTC. Encoded protein: CASSPRQGWGNIQYF.

The chain recombines TRBV24-1 with TRBJ1-5, with 7 positions matching TRBD1. CDR3 length equals 16 residues. CDR1 and CDR2 from the germline V gene are KGHDR and SFDVKD. The V segment lost 4 bases and the J segment 3 bases; nucleotides outside the gene matches: 8. The chain's CDR3 is CATSDQDRDFNQPQHF. CDR3 DNA sequence: TGTGCCACCAGTGACCAAGACAGGGATTTCAATCAGCCCCAGCATTTT.

This sequence joins TRBV29-1 and TRBJ2-5; D is perhaps TRBD1 or TRBD2 (5 bases each). This CDR3 is 10 amino acids long. V was trimmed by 3 bases and J by 7 bases, leaving 6 bases between them. Germline CDR1 reads SQVTM; CDR2 reads ANQGSEA. The CDR3 DNA sequence: TGCAGCGTTGAGAGGGGGACCCAGTACTTC. As protein: CSVERGTQYF.

The chain recombines TRBV15 with TRBJ1-6; no reliable D call. Germline V gene lookup returns CDR1 LNHNV and CDR2 YYDKDF (reference sequence). Trimming stripped 5 bases from V and 5 bases from J, with 13 bases between. The CDR3 has 15 amino acids. CDR3 DNA: TGTGCCACCAGCGGCCGCCCGGGTGATAATTCACCCCTCCACTTT. This translates into CATSGRPGDNSPLHF.

This chain uses TRBV19 with TRBJ2-7, with 7 bases matching TRBD1. Unmatched junction bases numbered 8, after V lost 5 bases and J lost 4 bases. The CDR3 extends over 14 amino acids. Germline assignment: CDR1 LNHDA and CDR2 SQIVND (reference sequence). The CDR3 DNA sequence: TGTGCCAGTAGTGCGCCGGGACAGTGGTACGAGCAGTACTTC. It specifies CASSAPGQWYEQYF.

Written as DNA, the CDR3 is TGTGCCAGCAGTGTAACTAGCGGGAGGACTGAGCAGTTCTTC. Translated, it gives CASSVTSGRTEQFF. The chain carries TRBV25-1 and TRBJ2-1, with 12 bases lining up with TRBD2. The germline V gene encodes CDR1 MGHDK and CDR2 SYGVNS. CDR3 length: 14 residues. V shed 4 bases and J 9 bases; nucleotides not matched to a gene: 4.

The gene calls are TRBV15 and TRBJ2-7, with a possible D match to TRBD1 (6 bases). The germline CDR1 and CDR2 sequences are LNHNV and YYDKDF (reference sequence). V lost 2 bases and J lost 0, with 8 bases in between. This CDR3 has 14 amino acids. The CDR3 DNA is TGTGCCACCAGCAGACAGACAGGCTCCTACGAGCAGTACTTC. Translation: CATSRQTGSYEQYF.

The chain employs TRBV5-4 and TRBJ2-3, with D uncertain. The CDR3 loop spans 14 amino acids. CDR1 SGHNT and CDR2 YYREEE come from the germline V gene (reference sequence). Trimming removed 1 base at V and 2 bases at J, with 8 bases between. The CDR3 sequence is CASSLKANTDTQYF. The CDR3 DNA is TGTGCCAGCAGCTTGAAGGCTAACACAGATACGCAGTATTTT.

To note about this clone: The junction departs from the called germline gene at one end, perhaps through a read error. The rearrangement joins TRBV5-1 to TRBJ2-1; D is unresolved. Looked up from germline, CDR1 is SGHRS and CDR2 is YFSETQ. The CDR3 spans 11 residues. The CDR3 sequence: CASSHGLVSVF. The CDR3 region has the DNA TGCGCCAGCAGCCATGGTCTAGTGTCGGTCTTC.